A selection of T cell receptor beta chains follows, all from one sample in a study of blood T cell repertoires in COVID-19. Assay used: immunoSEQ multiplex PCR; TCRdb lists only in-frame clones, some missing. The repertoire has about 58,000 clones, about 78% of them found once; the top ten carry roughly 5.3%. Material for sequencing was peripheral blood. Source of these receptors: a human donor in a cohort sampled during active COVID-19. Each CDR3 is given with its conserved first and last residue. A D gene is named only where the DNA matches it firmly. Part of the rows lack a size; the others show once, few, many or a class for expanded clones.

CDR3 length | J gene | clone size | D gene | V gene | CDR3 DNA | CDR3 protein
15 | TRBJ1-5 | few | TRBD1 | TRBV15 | TGTGCCACCAGCATAACAGGGGGCGGCAATCAGCCCCAGCATTTT | CATSITGGGNQPQHF
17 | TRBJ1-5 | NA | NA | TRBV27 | TGTGCCAGCAGTCCGCTTTTACTGGGAGGTGGGAATCAGCCCCAGCATTTT | CASSPLLLGGGNQPQHF
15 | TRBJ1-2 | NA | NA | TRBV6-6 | TGTGCCAGCAGTTACGGGACTGCTCCTAACTATGGCTACACCTTC | CASSYGTAPNYGYTF
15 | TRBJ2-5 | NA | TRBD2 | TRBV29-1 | TGCAGCGTTGGGCCGACTAGCGTCTACCAAGAGACCCAGTACTTC | CSVGPTSVYQETQYF
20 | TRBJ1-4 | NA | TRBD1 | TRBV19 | TGTGCCAGTAGTATAGTCCAGGGGGTGGGCGACCCGGGACAGCGGCGAAAACTGTTTTTT | CASSIVQGVGDPGQRRKLFF
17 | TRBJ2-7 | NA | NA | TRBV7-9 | TGTGCCAGCAGCTTAGCCGAGACTATGCACAGTACCTACGAGCAGTACTTC | CASSLAETMHSTYEQYF
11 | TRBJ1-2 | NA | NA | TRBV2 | TGTGCCAGCACCTTTAACTATGGCTACACCTTC | CASTFNYGYTF
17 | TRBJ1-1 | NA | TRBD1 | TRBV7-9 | TGTGCCAGCAGCCCGACCCGGACAGGGGGGAAGTTAGCTGAAGCTTTCTTT | CASSPTRTGGKLAEAFF
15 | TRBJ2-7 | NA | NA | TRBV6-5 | TGTGCCAGCAGTAAAATAGATGCCCCCACCTACGAGCAGTACTTC | CASSKIDAPTYEQYF
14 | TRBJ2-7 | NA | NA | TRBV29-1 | TGCAGCGTTGAAGATCATGTGGGCTCGGGGGAGCAGTACTTC | CSVEDHVGSGEQYF
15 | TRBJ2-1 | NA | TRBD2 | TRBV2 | TGTGCCAGCAGTGAAGAAGCGGGAGGTAGAAGTGAGCAGTTCTTC | CASSEEAGGRSEQFF
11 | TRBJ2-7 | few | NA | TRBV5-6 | TGTGCCAGCAGTAGTTCCTACGAGCAGTACTTC | CASSSSYEQYF
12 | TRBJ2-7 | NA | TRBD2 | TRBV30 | TGTGCCTGGAAGGGACTAGCTTCCGAGCAGTACTTC | CAWKGLASEQYF
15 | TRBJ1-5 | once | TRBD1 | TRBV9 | TGTGCCAGCAGCACCGGACAGGGGACTAATCAGCCCCAGCATTTT | CASSTGQGTNQPQHF
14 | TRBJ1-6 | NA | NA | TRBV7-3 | TGTGCCAGCAGCTCGGGACAATATAATTCACCCCTCCACTTT | CASSSGQYNSPLHF
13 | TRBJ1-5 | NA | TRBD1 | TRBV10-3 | TGTGCCACAAAACAGGGGGATGGACAGCCCCAGCATTTT | CATKQGDGQPQHF
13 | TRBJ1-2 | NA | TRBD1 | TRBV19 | TGTGCCGCTCAAGGACAGGGCTACTATGGCTACACCTTC | CAAQGQGYYGYTF
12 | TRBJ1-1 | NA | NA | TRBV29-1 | TGCAGCGTTGTGGGGGAGGGCGCTGAAGCTTTCTTT | CSVVGEGAEAFF
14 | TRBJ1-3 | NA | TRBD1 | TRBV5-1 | TGCGCCAGCAGCCCGTGGGACAGCCGAAACACCATATATTTT | CASSPWDSRNTIYF
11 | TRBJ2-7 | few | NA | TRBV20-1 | TGCAGTGCTAGTAAGGGAGACGAGCAGTACTTC | CSASKGDEQYF
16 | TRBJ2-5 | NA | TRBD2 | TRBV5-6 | TGTGCCAGCAGCGCCTTAGCGGGGGGATACCAAGAGACCCAGTACTTC | CASSALAGGYQETQYF
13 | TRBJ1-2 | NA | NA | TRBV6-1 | TGTGCCAGCAGTGAAACAGCTAACTATGGCTACACCTTC | CASSETANYGYTF
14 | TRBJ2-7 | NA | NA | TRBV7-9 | TGTGCCAGCAGCCCCCTGCTGACATCCTACGAGCAGTACTTC | CASSPLLTSYEQYF
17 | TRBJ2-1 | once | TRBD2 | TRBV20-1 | TGCAGTGCTAGTGGACTAGCGGGGGGGTTTTCCTCGAATGAGCAGTTCTTC | CSASGLAGGFSSNEQFF
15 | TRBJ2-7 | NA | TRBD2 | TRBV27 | TGTGCCAGCAAGCTTACTAGCGGGAGGTTCTACGAGCAGTACTTC | CASKLTSGRFYEQYF
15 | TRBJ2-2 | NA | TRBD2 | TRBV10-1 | TGCGCCAGCAGTGAGTCGGGGGGGACCGTCGGGGAGCTGTTTTTT | CASSESGGTVGELFF
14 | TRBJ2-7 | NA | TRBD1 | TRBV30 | TGTGCCTGGAGTGTGGGGACAGGGTCTTTTGAGCAGTACTTC | CAWSVGTGSFEQYF
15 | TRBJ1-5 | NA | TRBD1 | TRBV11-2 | TGTGCCAGCAGCTCGTCAGGGGGGAGCAATCAGCCCCAGCATTTT | CASSSSGGSNQPQHF
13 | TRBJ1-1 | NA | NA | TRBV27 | TGTGCCAGCAGTCGACAGGATCGATCTGAAGCTTTCTTT | CASSRQDRSEAFF
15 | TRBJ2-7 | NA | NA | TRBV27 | TGTGCCAGCAGACCCCAGACAGCCAAATCCTACGAGCAGTACTTC | CASRPQTAKSYEQYF
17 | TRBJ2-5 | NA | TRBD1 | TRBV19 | TGTGCCAGTAGTATTGTTCTCGGCAGGGGGTTTCAAGAGACCCAGTACTTC | CASSIVLGRGFQETQYF
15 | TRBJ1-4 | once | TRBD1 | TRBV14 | TGTGCCAGCAGCCAAGGCGGGACAGGGGGCAAGAAACTGTTTTTT | CASSQGGTGGKKLFF
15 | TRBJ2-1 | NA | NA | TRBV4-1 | TGCGCCAGCAGCCCCCAAGCCGGGCTAGCCGTTGAGCAGTTCTTC | CASSPQAGLAVEQFF
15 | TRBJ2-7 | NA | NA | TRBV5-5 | TGTGCCAGCAGCTTGGGGCCCGGGTCCCCCTACGAGCAGTACTTC | CASSLGPGSPYEQYF
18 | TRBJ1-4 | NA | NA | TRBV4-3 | TGCGCCAGCAGCCAAGATGTCAGGGGCCACTCAACTAATGAAAAACTGTTTTTT | CASSQDVRGHSTNEKLFF
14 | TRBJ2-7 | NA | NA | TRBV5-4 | TGTGCCAGCAGCTTGGACCGGGGGATCTACGAGCAGTACTTC | CASSLDRGIYEQYF
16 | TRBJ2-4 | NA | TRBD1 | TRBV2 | TGTGCCAGCAGTGGAGACAGGGTCGGGACCAAAAACATTCAGTACTTC | CASSGDRVGTKNIQYF
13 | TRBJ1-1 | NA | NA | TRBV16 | TGTGCCAGCAGCGCGGGTATCAACACTGAAGCTTTCTTT | CASSAGINTEAFF
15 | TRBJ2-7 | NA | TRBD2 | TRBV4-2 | TGTGCCAGCAGCCCGGGACTAGCGGGAACCTACGAGCAGTACTTC | CASSPGLAGTYEQYF
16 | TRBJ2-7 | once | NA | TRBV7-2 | TGTGCCAGCAGCTCCAGAGGGAGCGGAGCGATCTACGAGCAGTACTTC | CASSSRGSGAIYEQYF
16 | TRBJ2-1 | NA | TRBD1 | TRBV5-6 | TGTGCCAGCAGCTCCCCTACAGGGGGATGGTACAATGAGCAGTTCTTC | CASSSPTGGWYNEQFF
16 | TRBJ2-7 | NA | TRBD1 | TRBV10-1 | TGCGCCAGCAGCATCTTAAGACAGGGAATCTCCTACGAGCAGTACTTC | CASSILRQGISYEQYF
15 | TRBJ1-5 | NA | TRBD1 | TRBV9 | TGTGCCAGCAGCGTAGTACAGGGGAGACGTCAGCCCCAGCATTTT | CASSVVQGRRQPQHF
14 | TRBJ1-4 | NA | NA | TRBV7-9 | TGTGCCAGCAGCTTAAACACCGGGAATGAAAAACTGTTTTTT | CASSLNTGNEKLFF
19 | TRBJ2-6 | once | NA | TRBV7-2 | TGTGCCAGCAGCTTCCCCCCGGGACAGGGACTAGTTGGGGCCAACGTCCTGACTTTC | CASSFPPGQGLVGANVLTF
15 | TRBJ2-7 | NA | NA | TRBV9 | TGTGCCAGCAGCGTATGGGCTAGCGAGACCTACGAGCAGTACTTC | CASSVWASETYEQYF
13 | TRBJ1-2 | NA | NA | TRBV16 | TGTGCCAGCAGCCATCCCAGCCTAGAAGGCTACACCTTC | CASSHPSLEGYTF
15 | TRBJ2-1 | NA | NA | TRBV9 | TGTGCCAGCAGCGTGGGCCATGATAGTACACCTGAGCAGTTCTTC | CASSVGHDSTPEQFF
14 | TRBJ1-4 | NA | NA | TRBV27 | TGTGCCAGCCGAAACGGGGGGGTTAATGAAAAACTGTTTTTT | CASRNGGVNEKLFF
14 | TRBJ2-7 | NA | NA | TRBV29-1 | TGCAGCGTCGCTTTGGGACACGGGGACTACGAGCAGTACTTC | CSVALGHGDYEQYF
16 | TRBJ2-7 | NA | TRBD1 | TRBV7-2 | TGTGCCAGCAGCTTATTATTTGACAGGGGTACCTACGAGCAGTACTTC | CASSLLFDRGTYEQYF
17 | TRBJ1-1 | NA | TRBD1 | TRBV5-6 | TGTGCCAGCAGCACCGATACCGACAGGGGGCTCGACACTGAAGCTTTCTTT | CASSTDTDRGLDTEAFF
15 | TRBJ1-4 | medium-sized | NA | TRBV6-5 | TGTGCCAGCAGGTCCGGACACGCAACTAATGAAAAACTGTTTTTT | CASRSGHATNEKLFF